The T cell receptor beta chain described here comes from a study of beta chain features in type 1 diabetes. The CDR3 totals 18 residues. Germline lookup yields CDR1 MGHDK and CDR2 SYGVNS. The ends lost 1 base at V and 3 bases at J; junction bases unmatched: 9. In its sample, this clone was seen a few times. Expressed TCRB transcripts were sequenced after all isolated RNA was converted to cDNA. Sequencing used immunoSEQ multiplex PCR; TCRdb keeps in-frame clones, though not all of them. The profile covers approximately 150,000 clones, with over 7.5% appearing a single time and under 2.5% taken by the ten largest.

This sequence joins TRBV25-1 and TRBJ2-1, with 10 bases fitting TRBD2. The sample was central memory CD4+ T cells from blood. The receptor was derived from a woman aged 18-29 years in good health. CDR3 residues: CASSEFGASGSVYNEQFF. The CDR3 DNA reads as TGTGCCAGCAGTGAATTTGGGGCTAGCGGGAGTGTCTACAATGAGCAGTTCTTC.